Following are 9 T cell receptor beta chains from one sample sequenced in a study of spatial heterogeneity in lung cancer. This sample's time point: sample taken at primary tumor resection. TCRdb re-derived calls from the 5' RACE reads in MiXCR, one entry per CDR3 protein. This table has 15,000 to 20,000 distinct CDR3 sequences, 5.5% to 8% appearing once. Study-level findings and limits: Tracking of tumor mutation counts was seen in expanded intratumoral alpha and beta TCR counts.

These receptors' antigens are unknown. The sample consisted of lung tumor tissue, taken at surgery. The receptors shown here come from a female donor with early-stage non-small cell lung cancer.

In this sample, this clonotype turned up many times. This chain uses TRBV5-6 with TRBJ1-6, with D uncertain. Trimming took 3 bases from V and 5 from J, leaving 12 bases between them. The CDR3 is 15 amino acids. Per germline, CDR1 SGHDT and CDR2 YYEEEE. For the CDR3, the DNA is TGTGCCAGCAGCTCTTTGCAGCTCAATAATTCACCCCTCCACTTT. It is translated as CASSSLQLNNSPLHF.

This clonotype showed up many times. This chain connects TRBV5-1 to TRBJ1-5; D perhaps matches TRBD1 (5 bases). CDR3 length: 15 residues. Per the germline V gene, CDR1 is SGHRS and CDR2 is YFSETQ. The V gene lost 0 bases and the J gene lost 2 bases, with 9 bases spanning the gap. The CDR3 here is CASSLGQGGNQPQHF. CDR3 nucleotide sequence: TGCGCCAGCAGCTTGGGGCAGGGCGGCAATCAGCCCCAGCATTTT.

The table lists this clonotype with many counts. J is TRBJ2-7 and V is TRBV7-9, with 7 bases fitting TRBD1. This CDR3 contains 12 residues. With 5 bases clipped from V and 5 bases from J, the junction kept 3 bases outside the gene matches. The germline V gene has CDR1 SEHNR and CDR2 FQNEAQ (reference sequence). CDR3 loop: CASSVQGNEQYF. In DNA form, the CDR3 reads TGTGCCAGCAGCGTACAGGGGAACGAGCAGTACTTC.

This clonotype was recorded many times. This CDR3 reads CASRSGRKEQYF. The CDR3 DNA reads TGTGCCAGCAGATCAGGGAGGAAGGAGCAGTACTTC. The chain carries TRBV6-2 or TRBV6-3 and TRBJ2-7; D is perhaps TRBD2 (6 bases). The CDR3 length is 12 residues. Germline CDR1 and CDR2: MNHEY and SVGEGT. V shed 6 bases and J shed 7 bases, with 13 bases lying between them.

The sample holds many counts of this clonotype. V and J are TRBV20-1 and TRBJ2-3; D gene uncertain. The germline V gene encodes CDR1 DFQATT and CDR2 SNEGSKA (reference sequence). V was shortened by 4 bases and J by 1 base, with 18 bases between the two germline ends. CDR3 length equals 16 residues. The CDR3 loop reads CSATDRGPTRTDTQYF. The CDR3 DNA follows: TGCAGTGCTACGGATCGAGGCCCGACCCGCACAGATACGCAGTATTTT.

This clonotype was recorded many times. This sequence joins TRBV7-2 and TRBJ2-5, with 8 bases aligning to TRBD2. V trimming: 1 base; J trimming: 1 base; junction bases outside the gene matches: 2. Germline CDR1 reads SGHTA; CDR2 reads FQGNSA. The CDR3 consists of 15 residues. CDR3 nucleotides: TGTGCCAGCAGCTTAGGGACTAGCCTCCAAGAGACCCAGTACTTC. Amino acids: CASSLGTSLQETQYF.

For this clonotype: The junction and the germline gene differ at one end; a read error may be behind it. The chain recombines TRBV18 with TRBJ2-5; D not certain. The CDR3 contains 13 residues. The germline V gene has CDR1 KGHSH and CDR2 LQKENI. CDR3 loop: CASSPPNGETQYF. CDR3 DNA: TGTGCCAGCTCTCCACCGAACGGGGAGACCCAGTACTTC.

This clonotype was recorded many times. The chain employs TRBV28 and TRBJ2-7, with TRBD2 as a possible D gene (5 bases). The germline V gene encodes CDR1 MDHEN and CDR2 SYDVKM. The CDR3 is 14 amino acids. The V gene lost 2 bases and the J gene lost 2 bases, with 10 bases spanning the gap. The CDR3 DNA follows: TGTGCCAGCAGTTTACAACTAGGGCCCTACGAGCAGTACTTC. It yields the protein CASSLQLGPYEQYF.

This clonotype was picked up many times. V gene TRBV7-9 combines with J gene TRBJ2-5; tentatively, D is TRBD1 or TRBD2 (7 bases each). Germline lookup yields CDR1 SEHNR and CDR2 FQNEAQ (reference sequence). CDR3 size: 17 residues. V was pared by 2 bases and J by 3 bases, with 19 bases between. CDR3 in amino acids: CASSLSHKGGTEETQYF. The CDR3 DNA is TGTGCCAGCAGCTTATCTCACAAGGGGGGGACAGAAGAGACCCAGTACTTC.